In its sample, the clone carrying this T cell receptor beta chain is medium-sized. Germline and junction disagree at one end, which may indicate a read error. Profiling relied on immunoSEQ multiplex PCR, and the TCRdb table lists in-frame clones only, not all of them. Counted here are roughly 5,100 clones, less than 80% occurring once; the ten biggest clones make up roughly 50%. Germline CDR1 SGHTA, CDR2 FQGNSA. The CDR3 totals 13 residues. The sample is drawn from a study of sequential checkpoint blockade in melanoma. About the study: Each arm's sequence ended with maintenance nivolumab.

Described treatment: randomized to nivolumab then ipilimumab (arm A) or the reverse (arm B). None of the patients previously received DNA-damaging chemotherapy. Sorted cells were live CD3+CD8+, lacking CD19 and CD56, from PBMCs. The specimen comprised CD8+ T cells sorted from blood (inferred from file names), sampled from a patient given nivolumab and ipilimumab in sequence. The TCR sequence derives from a human patient with melanoma. Some clones in this sample may be carry-over from other donors' samples. This rearrangement joins TRBV7-2 to TRBJ2-7; D remains unclear. For the CDR3, the DNA is TGTGCCAGCAGTTTAGGGATAGACTGGGAGCAGTACTTC. It specifies CASSLGIDWEQYF. The complete variable domain, with remaining parts taken from reference TRBV7-2 and TRBJ2-7, reads GAGVSQSPSNKVTEKGKDVELRCDPISGHTALYWYRQSLGQGLEFLIYFQGNSAPDKSGLPSDRFSAERTGGSVSTLTIQRTQQEDSAVYLCASSLGIDWEQYFGPGTRLTVT.